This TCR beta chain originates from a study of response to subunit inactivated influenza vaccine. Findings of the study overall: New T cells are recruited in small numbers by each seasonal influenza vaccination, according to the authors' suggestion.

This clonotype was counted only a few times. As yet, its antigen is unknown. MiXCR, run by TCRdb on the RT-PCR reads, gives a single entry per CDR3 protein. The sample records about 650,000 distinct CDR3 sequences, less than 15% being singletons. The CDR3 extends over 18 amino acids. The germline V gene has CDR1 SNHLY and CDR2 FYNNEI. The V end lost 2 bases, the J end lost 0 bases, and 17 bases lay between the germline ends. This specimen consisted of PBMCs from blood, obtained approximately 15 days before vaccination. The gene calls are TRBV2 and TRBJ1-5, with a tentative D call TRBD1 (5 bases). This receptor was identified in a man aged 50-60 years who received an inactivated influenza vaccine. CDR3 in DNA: TGTGCCAGCAGTGAATTTTTGAGCGGGGCCTATAGCAATCAGCCCCAGCATTTT. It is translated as CASSEFLSGAYSNQPQHF.